A single TCR beta chain is shown here with its context. The CDR3 is 16 amino acids. The V gene lost 7 bases and the J gene lost 1 base, with 18 bases spanning the gap. Germline V lookup: CDR1 SGDLS, CDR2 YYNGEE. The entry originates in a study of T cell repertoires in ileal Crohn's disease. Study overall: The M6 sample came from neoterminal ileum during colonoscopy after surgery.

Sequenced by immunoSEQ multiplex PCR; TCRdb stores in-frame clones only, minus some. The table shows over 3,500 clones, with over 60% occurring only once. The sample's time point: neoterminal ileum biopsy at postoperative endoscopy, about 6 months after surgery. The rearrangement joins TRBV9 to TRBJ2-1; possibly TRBD2 for D (6 bases). This TCR derives from an adult with Crohn's disease. Material: ileal tissue. For the CDR3, the DNA is TGTGCCAGCCGACCGGGACTGGAAGCGTCCTACAATGAGCAGTTCTTC. Amino acids: CASRPGLEASYNEQFF. The complete variable domain, with remaining parts taken from reference TRBV9 and TRBJ2-1, reads DSGVTQTPKHLITATGQRVTLRCSPRSGDLSVYWYQQSLDQGLQFLIQYYNGEERAKGNILERFSAQQFPDLHSELNLSSLELGDSALYFCASRPGLEASYNEQFFGPGTRLTVL.